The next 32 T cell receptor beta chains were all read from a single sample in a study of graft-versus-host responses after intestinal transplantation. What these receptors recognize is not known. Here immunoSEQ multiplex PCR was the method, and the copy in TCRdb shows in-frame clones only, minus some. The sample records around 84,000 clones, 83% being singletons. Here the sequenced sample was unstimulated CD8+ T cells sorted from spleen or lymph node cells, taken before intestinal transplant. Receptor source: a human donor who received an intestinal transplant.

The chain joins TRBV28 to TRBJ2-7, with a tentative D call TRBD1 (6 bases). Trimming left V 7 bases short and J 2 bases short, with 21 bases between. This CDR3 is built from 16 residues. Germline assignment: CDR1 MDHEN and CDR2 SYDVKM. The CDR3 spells CASTTPLGTPTYEQYF. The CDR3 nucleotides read TGTGCCAGCACCACCCCCCTCGGGACACCCACCTACGAGCAGTACTTC.

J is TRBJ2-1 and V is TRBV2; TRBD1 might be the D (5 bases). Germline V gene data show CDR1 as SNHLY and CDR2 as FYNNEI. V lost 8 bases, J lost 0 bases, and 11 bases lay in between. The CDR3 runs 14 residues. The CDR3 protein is CASQGTSSYNEQFF. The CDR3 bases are TGTGCCAGCCAGGGAACAAGCTCCTACAATGAGCAGTTCTTC.

CDR3 in amino acids: CASSLTGGNYGYTF. CDR3 DNA sequence: TGCGCCAGCAGCTTGACAGGGGGAAACTATGGCTACACCTTC. The V call is TRBV5-1, the J call TRBJ1-2, with 8 bases fitting TRBD1. Losses at the gene ends were 1 base for V and 2 bases for J; bases not matched to a gene: 1. The CDR3 spans 14 residues. Germline V gene sequence: CDR1 SGHRS, CDR2 YFSETQ.

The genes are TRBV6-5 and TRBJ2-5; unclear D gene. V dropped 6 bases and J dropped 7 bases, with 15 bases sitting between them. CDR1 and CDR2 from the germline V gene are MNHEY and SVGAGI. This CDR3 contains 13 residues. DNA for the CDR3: TGTGCCAGCAGAAAATTTCGCTACGTGACCCAGTACTTC. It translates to CASRKFRYVTQYF.

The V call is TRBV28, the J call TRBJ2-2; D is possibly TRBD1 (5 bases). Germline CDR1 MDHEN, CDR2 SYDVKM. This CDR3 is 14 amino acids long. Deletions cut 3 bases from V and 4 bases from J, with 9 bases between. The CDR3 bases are TGTGCCAGCAGTTTCAGGGAAGGCACCGGGGAGCTGTTTTTT. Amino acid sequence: CASSFREGTGELFF.

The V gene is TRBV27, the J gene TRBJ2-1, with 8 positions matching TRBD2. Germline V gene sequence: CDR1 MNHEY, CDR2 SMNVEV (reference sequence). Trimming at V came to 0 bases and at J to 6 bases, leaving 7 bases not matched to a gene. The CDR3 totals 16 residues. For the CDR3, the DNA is TGTGCCAGCAGTTTATCCCCGGGACTAGTCTCCAATGAGCAGTTCTTC. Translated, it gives CASSLSPGLVSNEQFF.

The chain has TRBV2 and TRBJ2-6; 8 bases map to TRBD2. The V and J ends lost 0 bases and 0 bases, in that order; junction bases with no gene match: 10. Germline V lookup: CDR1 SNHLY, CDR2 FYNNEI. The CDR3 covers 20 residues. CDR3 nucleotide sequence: TGTGCCAGCAGTGAAGCGCGTGCGGGAGGACCAATCTCTGGGGCCAACGTCCTGACTTTC. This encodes CASSEARAGGPISGANVLTF.

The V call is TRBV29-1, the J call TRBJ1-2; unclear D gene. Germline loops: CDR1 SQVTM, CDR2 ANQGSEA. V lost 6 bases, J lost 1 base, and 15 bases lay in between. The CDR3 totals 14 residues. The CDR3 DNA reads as TGCAGCGTCCTAAGTACTAGTCTTAACTATGGCTACACCTTC. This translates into CSVLSTSLNYGYTF. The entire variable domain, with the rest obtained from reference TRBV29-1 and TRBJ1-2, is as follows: SAVISQKPSRDICQRGTSLTIQCQVDSQVTMMFWYRQQPGQSLTLIATANQGSEATYESGFVIDKFPISRPNLTFSTLTVSNMSPEDSSIYLCSVLSTSLNYGYTFGSGTRLTVV.

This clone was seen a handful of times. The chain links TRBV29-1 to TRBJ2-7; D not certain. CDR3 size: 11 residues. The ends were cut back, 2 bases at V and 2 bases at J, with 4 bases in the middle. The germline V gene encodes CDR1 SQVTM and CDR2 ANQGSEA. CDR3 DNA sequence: TGCAGCGTTGAACGGGCCTACGAGCAGTACTTC. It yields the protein CSVERAYEQYF.

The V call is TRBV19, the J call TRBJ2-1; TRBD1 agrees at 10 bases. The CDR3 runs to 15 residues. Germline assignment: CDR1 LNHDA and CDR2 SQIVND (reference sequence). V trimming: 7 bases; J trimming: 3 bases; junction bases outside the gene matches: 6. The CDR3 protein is CASNSDRGVYNEQFF. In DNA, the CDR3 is TGTGCCAGTAACTCGGACAGGGGGGTCTACAATGAGCAGTTCTTC.

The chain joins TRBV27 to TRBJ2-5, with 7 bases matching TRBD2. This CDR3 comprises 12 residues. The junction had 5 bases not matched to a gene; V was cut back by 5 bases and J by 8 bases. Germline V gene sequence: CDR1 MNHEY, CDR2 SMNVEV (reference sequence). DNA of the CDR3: TGTGCCAGCAGTATGGTAGCGGGTACCCAGTACTTC. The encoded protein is CASSMVAGTQYF.

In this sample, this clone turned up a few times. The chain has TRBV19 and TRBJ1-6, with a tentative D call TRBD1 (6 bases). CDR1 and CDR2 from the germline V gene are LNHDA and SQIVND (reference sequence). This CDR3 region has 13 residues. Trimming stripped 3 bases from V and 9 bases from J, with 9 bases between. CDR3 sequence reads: CASSIGRGSPLHF. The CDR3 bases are TGTGCCAGTAGTATTGGCAGGGGTTCACCCCTCCACTTT.

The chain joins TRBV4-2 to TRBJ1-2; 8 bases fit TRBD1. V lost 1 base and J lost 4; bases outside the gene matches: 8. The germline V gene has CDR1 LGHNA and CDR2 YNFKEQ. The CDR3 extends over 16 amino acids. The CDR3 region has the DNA TGTGCCAGCAGCCAAGCGGATTCAGGGGGCGGCTATGGCTACACCTTC. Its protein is CASSQADSGGGYGYTF.

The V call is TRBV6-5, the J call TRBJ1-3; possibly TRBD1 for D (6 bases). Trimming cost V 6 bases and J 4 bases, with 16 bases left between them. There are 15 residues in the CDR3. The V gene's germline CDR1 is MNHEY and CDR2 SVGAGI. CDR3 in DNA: TGTGCCAGCAGCAACAGGGTGGAAGGGGGAAACACCATATATTTT. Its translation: CASSNRVEGGNTIYF.

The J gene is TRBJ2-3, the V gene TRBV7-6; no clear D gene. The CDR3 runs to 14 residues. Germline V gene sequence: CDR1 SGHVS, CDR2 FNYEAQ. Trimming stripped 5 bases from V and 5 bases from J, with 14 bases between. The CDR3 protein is CASSATSFVDTQYF. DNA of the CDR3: TGTGCCAGCAGCGCAACGTCCTTTGTAGATACGCAGTATTTT.

In DNA form, the CDR3 reads TGTGCCAGCAGTTACTCGATTGGGGGCTGGTACGAGCAGTACTTC. Its translation: CASSYSIGGWYEQYF. J is TRBJ2-7 and V is TRBV6-6; possible D gene TRBD1, 6 bases. V was clipped by 0 bases and J by 4 bases, with 13 bases between them. CDR3 length equals 15 residues. The germline gives CDR1 MNHNY, CDR2 SVGAGI (reference sequence).

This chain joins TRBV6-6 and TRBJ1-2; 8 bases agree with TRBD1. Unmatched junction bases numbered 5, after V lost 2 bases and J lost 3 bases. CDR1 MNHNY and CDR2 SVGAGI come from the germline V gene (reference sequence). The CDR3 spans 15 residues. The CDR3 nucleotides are TGTGCCAGCAGTTACACGGACAGGGATGACTATGGCTACACCTTC. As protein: CASSYTDRDDYGYTF.

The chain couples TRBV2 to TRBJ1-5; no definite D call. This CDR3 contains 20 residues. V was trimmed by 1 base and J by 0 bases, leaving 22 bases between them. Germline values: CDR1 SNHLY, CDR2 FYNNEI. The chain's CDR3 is CASSEGATWLADYSNQPQHF. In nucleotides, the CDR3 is TGTGCCAGCAGTGAAGGAGCCACTTGGTTGGCGGATTATAGCAATCAGCCCCAGCATTTT.

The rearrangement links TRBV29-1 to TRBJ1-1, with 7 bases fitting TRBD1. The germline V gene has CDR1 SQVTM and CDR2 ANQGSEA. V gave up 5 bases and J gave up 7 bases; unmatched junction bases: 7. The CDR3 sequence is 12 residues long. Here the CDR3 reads CSVSGQAGEAFF. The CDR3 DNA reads TGCAGCGTTTCAGGACAGGCTGGTGAAGCTTTCTTT.

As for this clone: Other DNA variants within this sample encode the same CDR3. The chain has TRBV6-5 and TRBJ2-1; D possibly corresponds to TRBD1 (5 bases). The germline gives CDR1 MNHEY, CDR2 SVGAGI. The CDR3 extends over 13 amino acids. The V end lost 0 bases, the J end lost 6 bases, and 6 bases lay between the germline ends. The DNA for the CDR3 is TGTGCCAGCAGTTACTCTGGGGCCAATGAGCAGTTCTTC. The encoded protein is CASSYSGANEQFF.

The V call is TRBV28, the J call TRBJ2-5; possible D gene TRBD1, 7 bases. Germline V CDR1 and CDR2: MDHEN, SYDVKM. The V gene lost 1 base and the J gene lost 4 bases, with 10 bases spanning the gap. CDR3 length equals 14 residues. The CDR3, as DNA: TGTGCCAGCAGTTTATATCAGGGGGGAGAGACCCAGTACTTC. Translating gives CASSLYQGGETQYF.

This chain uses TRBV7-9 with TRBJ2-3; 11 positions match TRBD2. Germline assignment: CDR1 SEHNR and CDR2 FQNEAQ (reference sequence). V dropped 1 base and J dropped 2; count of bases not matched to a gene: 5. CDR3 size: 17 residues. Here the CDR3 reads CASSLVTSGSFTDTQYF. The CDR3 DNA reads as TGTGCCAGCAGCTTAGTTACTAGCGGGAGTTTCACAGATACGCAGTATTTT.

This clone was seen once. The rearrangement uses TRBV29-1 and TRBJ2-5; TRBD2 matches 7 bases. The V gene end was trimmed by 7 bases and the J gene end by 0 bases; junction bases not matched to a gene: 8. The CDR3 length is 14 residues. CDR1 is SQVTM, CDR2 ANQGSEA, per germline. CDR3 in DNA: TGCAGCGCCTCGGCGGCGGGGGACCAAGAGACCCAGTACTTC. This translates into CSASAAGDQETQYF.

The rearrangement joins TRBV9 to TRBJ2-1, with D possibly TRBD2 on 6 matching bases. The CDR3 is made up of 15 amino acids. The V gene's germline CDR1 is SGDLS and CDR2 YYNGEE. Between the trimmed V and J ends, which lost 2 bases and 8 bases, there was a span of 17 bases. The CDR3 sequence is CASSVGYGGRHEQFF. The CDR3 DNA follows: TGTGCCAGCAGCGTGGGGTACGGAGGGCGGCATGAGCAGTTCTTC. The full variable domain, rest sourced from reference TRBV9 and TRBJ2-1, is DSGVTQTPKHLITATGQRVTLRCSPRSGDLSVYWYQQSLDQGLQFLIQYYNGEERAKGNILERFSAQQFPDLHSELNLSSLELGDSALYFCASSVGYGGRHEQFFGPGTRLTVL.

CDR3 bases: TGTGCCAGCAGCCCACAGCGGGGGAGCTCCTACGAGCAGTACTTC. It yields the protein CASSPQRGSSYEQYF. The rearrangement links TRBV5-4 to TRBJ2-7; TRBD2 agrees at 8 bases. This CDR3 is 15 amino acids long. CDR1 and CDR2 (germline): SGHNT, YYREEE (reference sequence). Losses at the gene ends were 4 bases for V and 0 bases for J; bases not matched to a gene: 6.

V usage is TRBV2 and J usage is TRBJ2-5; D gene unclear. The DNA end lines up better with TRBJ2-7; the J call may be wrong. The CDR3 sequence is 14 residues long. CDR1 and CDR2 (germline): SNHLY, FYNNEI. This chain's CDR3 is CASSDPNGAYEQYF. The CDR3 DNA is TGTGCCAGCAGTGATCCCAACGGAGCCTACGAGCAGTACTTC.

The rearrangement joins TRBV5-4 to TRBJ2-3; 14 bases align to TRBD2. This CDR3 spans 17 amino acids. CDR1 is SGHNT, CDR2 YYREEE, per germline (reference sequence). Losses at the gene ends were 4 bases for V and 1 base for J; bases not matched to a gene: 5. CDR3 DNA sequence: TGTGCCAGCAGCCGGGGACTAGCGGGGGCCGGCACAGATACGCAGTATTTT. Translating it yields CASSRGLAGAGTDTQYF.

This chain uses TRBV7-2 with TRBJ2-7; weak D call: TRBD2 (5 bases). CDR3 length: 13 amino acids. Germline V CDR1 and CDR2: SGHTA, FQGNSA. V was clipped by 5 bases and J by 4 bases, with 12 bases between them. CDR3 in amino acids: CASSPAPGYEQYF. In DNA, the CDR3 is TGTGCCAGCAGCCCAGCGCCGGGATACGAGCAGTACTTC. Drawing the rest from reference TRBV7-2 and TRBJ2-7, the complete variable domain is GAGVSQSPSNKVTEKGKDVELRCDPISGHTALYWYRQSLGQGLEFLIYFQGNSAPDKSGLPSDRFSAERTGGSVSTLTIQRTQQEDSAVYLCASSPAPGYEQYFGPGTRLTVT.

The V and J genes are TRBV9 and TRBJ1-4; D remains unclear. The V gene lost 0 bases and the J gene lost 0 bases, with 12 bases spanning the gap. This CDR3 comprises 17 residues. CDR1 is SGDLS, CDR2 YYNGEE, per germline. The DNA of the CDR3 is TGTGCCAGCAGCGTAGAGGGAACAGATGCAACTAATGAAAAACTGTTTTTT. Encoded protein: CASSVEGTDATNEKLFF. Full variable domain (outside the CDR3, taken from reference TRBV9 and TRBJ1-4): DSGVTQTPKHLITATGQRVTLRCSPRSGDLSVYWYQQSLDQGLQFLIQYYNGEERAKGNILERFSAQQFPDLHSELNLSSLELGDSALYFCASSVEGTDATNEKLFFGSGTQLSVL.

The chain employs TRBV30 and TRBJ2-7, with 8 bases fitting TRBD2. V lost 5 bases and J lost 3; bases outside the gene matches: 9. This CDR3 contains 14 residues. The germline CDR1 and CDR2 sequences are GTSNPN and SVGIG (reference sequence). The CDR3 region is CAWANGRAFYEQYF. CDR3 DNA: TGTGCCTGGGCCAACGGGAGGGCCTTCTACGAGCAGTACTTC. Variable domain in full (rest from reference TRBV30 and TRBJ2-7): SQTIHQWPATLVQPVGSPLSLECTVEGTSNPNLYWYRQAAGRGLQLLFYSVGIGQISSEVPQNLSASRPQDRQFILSSKKLLLSDSGFYLCAWANGRAFYEQYFGPGTRLTVT.

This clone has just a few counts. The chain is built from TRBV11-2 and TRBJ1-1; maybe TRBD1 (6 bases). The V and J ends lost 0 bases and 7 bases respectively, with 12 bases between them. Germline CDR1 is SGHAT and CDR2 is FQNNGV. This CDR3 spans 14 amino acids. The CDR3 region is CASSLETGDFEAFF. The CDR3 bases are TGTGCCAGCAGCTTAGAGACAGGAGACTTTGAAGCTTTCTTT.

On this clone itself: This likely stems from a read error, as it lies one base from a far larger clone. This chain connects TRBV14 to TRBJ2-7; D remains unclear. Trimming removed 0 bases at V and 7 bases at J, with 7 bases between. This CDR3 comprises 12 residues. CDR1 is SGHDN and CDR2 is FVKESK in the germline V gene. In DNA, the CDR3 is TGTGCCAGCAGCCAAGATCGGCTAGAGCAGTACTTC. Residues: CASSQDRLEQYF.